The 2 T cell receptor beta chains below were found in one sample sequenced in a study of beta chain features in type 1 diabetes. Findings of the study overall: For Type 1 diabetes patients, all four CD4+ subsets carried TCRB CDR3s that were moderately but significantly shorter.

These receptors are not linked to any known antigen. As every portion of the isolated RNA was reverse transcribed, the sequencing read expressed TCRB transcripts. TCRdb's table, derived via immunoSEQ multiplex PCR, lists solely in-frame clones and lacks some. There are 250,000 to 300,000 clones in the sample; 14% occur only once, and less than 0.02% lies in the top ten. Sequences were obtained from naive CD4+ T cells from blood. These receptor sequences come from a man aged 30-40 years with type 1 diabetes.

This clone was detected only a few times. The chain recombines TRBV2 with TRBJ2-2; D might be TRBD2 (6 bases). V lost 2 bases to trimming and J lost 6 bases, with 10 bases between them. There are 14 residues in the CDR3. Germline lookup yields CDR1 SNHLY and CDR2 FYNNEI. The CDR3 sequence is CASSEPGVAGELFF. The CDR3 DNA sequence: TGTGCCAGCAGTGAACCGGGGGTCGCCGGGGAGCTGTTTTTT.

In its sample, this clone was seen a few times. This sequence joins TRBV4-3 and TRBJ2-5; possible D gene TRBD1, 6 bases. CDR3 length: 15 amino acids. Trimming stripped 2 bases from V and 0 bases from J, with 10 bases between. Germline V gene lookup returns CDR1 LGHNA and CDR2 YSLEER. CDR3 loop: CASSQNTGYQETQYF. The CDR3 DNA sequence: TGCGCCAGCAGCCAAAACACAGGGTACCAAGAGACCCAGTACTTC.